This TCR beta chain is drawn from a study of regulatory dendritic cells for organ transplantation (dated by TCRdb to the late 2010s). Context from the whole study: Regulatory dendritic cells were generated from monocytes cultured with vitamin D3 on days 0 and 4 and IL-10 on day 4. The TCRbeta repertoires of sorted naive and memory CD4+ and CD8+ T cells were sequenced before and after allostimulation with regulatory or mature dendritic cells. On day 6, LPS was added to the DC cultures so that the response of the DCs to a potent maturation-inducing agent could be evaluated.

TCRbeta CDR3 regions were amplified by multiplexed two-step PCR using Vbeta-specific forward primers and Jbeta-specific reverse primers. Through the immunoSEQ service, TCRbeta libraries were sequenced on an Illumina instrument. In the source study's methods: V, D and J genes were assigned using IMGT annotation, and counts were corrected for multiplex PCR bias using synthetic CDR3 analogues. In the immunoSEQ Analyzer, repertoire clonality was calculated as one minus the normalized Shannon entropy. Fisher's exact test with Benjamini-Hochberg false discovery rate control was used to define clonal expansion, with two-tailed P<0.01. Here the immuneACCESS table is served through TCRdb, limited to in-frame sequences with V and J called. Missing clones are a known gap in these copies; in checked studies unresolved V genes cover under half, and the rest lacks a known reason. V and J calls and clone size are as listed in that table; D and trimming were resolved from the DNA. Present in this sample are roughly 9,300 clones, just over 65% of which were seen just once. Roughly 0.6% of the sample lies in the top ten.

In the germline V gene, CDR1 corresponds to SGHNT and CDR2 to YENEEA. The CDR3, from cysteine to phenylalanine, totals 13 residues. The sequence is cut down to CDR3 DNA, 39 bases in frame from base 1. Deletion took 5 bases off V and 4 bases off J, with a span of 11 bases between the germline ends. Sorted T cell subsets were CFSE-labeled and co-cultured for 4 to 5 days with allogeneic regulatory or mature dendritic cells at a 1:10 DC:T ratio. FACS was used to sort naive T cells as CD45RA+ cells and memory T cells as CD45RO+ CD4+ or CD8+ cells. T cells for TCR sequencing came from a couple of healthy control subjects. The Qiagen DNeasy Blood & Tissue Kit was used to extract genomic DNA. Here is what the overall study found, with its caveats: In both subjects, allostimulation led to expansion of memory CD8+ clones, although regulatory dendritic cells appeared to cause more limited expansion than mature dendritic cells did. Of the resting subsets, memory CD8+ T cells had the largest number of alloreactive TCR clonotypes. The repertoires of naive CD4+ and CD8+ T cells were highly diverse, while memory cell repertoires were less diverse, with memory CD8+ cells being the most oligoclonal. Only a couple of subjects were sequenced, and the authors noted considerable between-individual heterogeneity in the alloreactive memory CD8+ T cell pool.

With regard to this clone: Which antigen it targets is not known. There are no base qualities to consult, and no much larger clone falls within one base.

Specimen: naive CD4+ T cells from blood cultured with dendritic cells. The cell subset or site label on this specimen signifies: CD45RA+ naive T cells. The origin of this receptor is a human donor in good health. The rearranged segments are TRBV11-3 and TRBJ2-5; no confident D gene assignment can be made. The CDR3 region reads CASSPPESETQYF. The DNA reads TGTGCCAGCAGCCCCCCCGAGTCAGAGACCCAGTACTTC.